Presented here are 4 T cell receptor beta chains from one specimen sequenced in a study of T cell repertoires in cytomegalovirus infection. In TCRdb, the reads were re-called with MiXCR into one record per CDR3 protein. Here the sample spans hundreds of thousands of distinct CDR3 sequences, about 11% being singletons. Input material: PBMCs. Source of these receptors: a human donor in good health (CMV status not recorded). Some clones in this sample may be carry-over from other donors' samples.

The CDR3 loop is CSARISTGYGYTF. The CDR3, as DNA: TGCAGTGCTAGAATTAGTACAGGCTATGGCTACACCTTC. The V and J genes are TRBV20-1 and TRBJ1-2, with D perhaps matching TRBD1 (5 bases). The ends were cut back, 2 bases at V and 4 bases at J, with 11 bases in the middle. CDR1 and CDR2 (germline): DFQATT, SNEGSKA (reference sequence). There are 13 residues in the CDR3.

This clonotype was counted at least ten times. The genes are TRBV7-2 and TRBJ2-3; 10 positions match TRBD1. Germline assignment: CDR1 SGHTA and CDR2 FQGNSA. The J segment lost 7 bases and the V segment lost 1 base, leaving 5 bases of the junction unmatched. This CDR3 has 15 residues. In nucleotides, the CDR3 is TGTGCCAGCAGCTTAGAAGGGACAGGGGTGAATACGCAGTATTTT. As protein: CASSLEGTGVNTQYF.

The chain is built from TRBV5-1 and TRBJ2-5, with 8 bases aligning to TRBD1. Unmatched junction bases numbered 6, after V lost 4 bases and J lost 1 base. CDR3 length: 15 residues. Germline V gene sequence: CDR1 SGHRS, CDR2 YFSETQ. This CDR3 is CASSLGTGIQETQYF. CDR3 sequence (DNA): TGCGCCAGCAGCCTTGGGACAGGCATCCAAGAGACCCAGTACTTC.

The chain combines TRBV27 with TRBJ1-5; 9 bases line up with TRBD1. The CDR3 has 16 amino acids. Germline-derived CDR1 and CDR2 are MNHEY and SMNVEV (reference sequence). V was clipped by 2 bases and J by 6 bases; unmatched bases: 8. The CDR3 DNA reads TGTGCCAGCAGTTTACTTTGGACAGGGGAAGGTCAGCCCCAGCATTTT. It is translated as CASSLLWTGEGQPQHF.